This section outlines one T cell receptor (beta chain) sequence together with its context. The antigen is undetermined. This sample stems from a study of CD8+ T cells in alopecia areata. Across the study: Tofacitinib ran for 6 to 18 months before 6 months off drug.

Overall study results and limits: Between patients, shared TCR sequences were less clear than in mice. This was possibly due in part to HLA diversity in the patient population.

Germline V gene data show CDR1 as SGHRS and CDR2 as YFSETQ. Trimming pared 1 base from V and 0 bases from J, leaving 12 bases between. This CDR3 has 16 residues. Treatment denoted: oral pan-JAK inhibitor, 5-10 mg twice daily. Individuals with alopecia areata gave both lesional scalp punch biopsies and peripheral blood for collection. RNA extraction was followed by reverse transcription into cDNA, which acted as the sequencing template. Using immunoSEQ multiplex PCR, the repertoire was profiled, and TCRdb retains in-frame clones only, with some absent. The sample has about 200,000 clones, approximately 56% seen once.

The sequenced sample was CD4+ T cells sorted from blood, obtained at week 4, from a patient treated with tofacitinib. This receptor was identified in a human donor with alopecia areata. The gene calls are TRBV5-1 and TRBJ2-3; D might be TRBD2 (5 bases). The chain's CDR3 is CASSLIGVTSTDTQYF. In DNA form, the CDR3 reads TGCGCCAGCAGCTTGATCGGGGTTACTAGCACAGATACGCAGTATTTT.